The 8 T cell receptor beta chains below come from one sample, sequenced in a study of Graves' ophthalmopathy and Graves' hyperthyroidism. TCR beta CDR3 regions were amplified from RNA transcripts. An initial RT-PCR round employing HTBI primers preceded a second-round multiplex PCR. MiXCR was run by TCRdb on the multiplex PCR reads, yielding one entry per CDR3 protein. Of about 240,000 distinct CDR3 sequences in the sample, 40% to 50% were seen once. Input material: peripheral blood. These receptor sequences come from an adult man with Graves' ophthalmopathy.

This clonotype has a count of ten or more. V is TRBV7-9 and J is TRBJ2-7; D call uncertain. The CDR3 covers 11 residues. Germline V gene data show CDR1 as SEHNR and CDR2 as FQNEAQ (reference sequence). The V and J ends lost 5 bases and 7 bases respectively, with 9 bases between them. CDR3 in amino acids: CASSLSREQYF. Written as DNA, the CDR3 is TGTGCCAGCAGCCTGAGCCGGGAGCAGTACTTC.

This clonotype is a singleton in its sample. This chain connects TRBV15 to TRBJ1-2, with no clear D. The ends were cut back, 3 bases at V and 4 bases at J, with 24 bases in the middle. CDR1 is LNHNV and CDR2 is YYDKDF in the germline V gene (reference sequence). CDR3 length equals 18 residues. The CDR3 loop reads CATSSLDPITAPGYGYTF. CDR3 coding DNA: TGTGCCACCAGCAGCTTAGATCCCATAACAGCGCCGGGCTATGGCTACACCTTC.

The chain uses TRBV7-8 and TRBJ1-3; 7 nucleotides match TRBD1. The CDR3 is 16 amino acids. The germline V gene has CDR1 SGHVS and CDR2 FQNEAQ. V lost 5 bases and J lost 0; bases outside the gene matches: 7. CDR3 in amino acids: CASSERDRHSGNTIYF. The CDR3 bases are TGTGCCAGCAGCGAAAGGGACAGACACTCTGGAAACACCATATATTTT.

This clonotype came up once. The chain has TRBV10-3 and TRBJ2-5, with D maybe TRBD2 (6 bases). The CDR3 has 13 residues. The V gene lost 10 bases and the J gene lost 5 bases, with 17 bases spanning the gap. CDR1 and CDR2 from the germline V gene are ENHRY and SYGVKD. In nucleotides, the CDR3 is TGTGCCAGCGGGGCGGACTCCCGGGAGACCCAGTACTTC. Residues: CASGADSRETQYF.

This clonotype showed up many times. The chain couples TRBV25-1 to TRBJ1-2, with D perhaps TRBD1 (5 bases). Per the germline V gene, CDR1 is MGHDK and CDR2 is SYGVNS. The CDR3 totals 12 residues. Trimming left V 7 bases short and J 6 bases short, with 12 bases between. This chain's CDR3 is CASIDLTDGYTF. For the CDR3, the DNA is TGTGCCAGCATTGACTTGACAGATGGCTACACCTTC.

The V gene is TRBV6-1, the J gene TRBJ2-7; D is unresolved. Germline assignment: CDR1 MNHNS and CDR2 SASEGT. V was shortened by 4 bases and J by 3 bases, with 13 bases between the two germline ends. CDR3 length: 14 residues. The CDR3 nucleotides are TGTGCCAGCAGTGTGACCTCGGTCTACTACGAGCAGTACTTC. It codes for CASSVTSVYYEQYF.

The V call is TRBV20-1, the J call TRBJ2-2; 10 bases agree with TRBD1. The CDR3 runs to 16 residues. The germline CDR1 and CDR2 sequences are DFQATT and SNEGSKA (reference sequence). J was trimmed by 6 bases and V by 6 bases; bases with no gene match: 13. CDR3 sequence reads: CSANYGGTGDPGELFF. DNA for the CDR3: TGCAGTGCCAATTATGGCGGGACAGGGGACCCCGGGGAGCTGTTTTTT.

The genes are TRBV29-1 and TRBJ1-3, with D unresolved. The CDR3 contains 13 residues. V shed 0 bases and J shed 5 bases, with 8 bases lying between them. The germline CDR1 and CDR2 sequences are SQVTM and ANQGSEA. In DNA, the CDR3 is TGCAGCGTTGAAGATCGTGAAAGAAACACCATATATTTT. Translating it yields CSVEDRERNTIYF.